This T cell receptor (beta chain) emerged from a study of blood T cell repertoires in COVID-19. The method was immunoSEQ multiplex PCR; TCRdb's version includes in-frame clones alone and lacks a portion of them. The repertoire holds about 170,000 clones, with approximately 81% as singletons. Trimming left V 4 bases short and J 6 bases short, with 17 bases between. CDR1 and CDR2 (germline): SGHRS, YFSETQ. The CDR3 loop spans 14 amino acids. The chain joins TRBV5-1 to TRBJ2-7, with D possibly TRBD1 on 5 matching bases. Sequenced material: peripheral blood. The TCR comes from an elderly woman with active or convalescent COVID-19. CDR3 DNA: TGCGCCAGCAGCCCGACGACAGTCCGTGTCGAGCAGTACTTC. Its protein is CASSPTTVRVEQYF.